The entry below gives a single TCR beta chain sequence along with its context. Its antigen is not known. This entry is derived from a study of spatial heterogeneity in lung cancer. Study summary: There were roughly 78 donors, all of them untreated patients with early-stage non-small cell lung cancer.

Study-wide results and limits: Ubiquitous expanded tumor TCRs showed up in blood more at resection than follow-up.

Germline V lookup: CDR1 ENHRY, CDR2 SYGVKD. The CDR3 sequence is 13 residues long. V lost 11 bases and J lost 3, with 15 bases in between. Time point meaning: blood at routine non-recurrence follow-up after resection. Extraction of whole RNA from tumor, nontumor lung or frozen PBMC preceded unsorted sequencing. TCRdb re-called the 5' RACE reads through MiXCR, storing one row per CDR3 protein. The sample holds some 41,000 distinct CDR3 sequences; around 21% are singletons and the top ten take about 7.2%. The sequence derives from a female donor with early-stage non-small cell lung cancer. The chain recombines TRBV10-3 with TRBJ2-3; D tentatively reads TRBD1 or TRBD2 (5 bases each). The sequencing used PBMCs, collected at follow-up. The CDR3 nucleotides are TGTGCCTCCCAAGCCGGGGCTACAGATACGCAGTATTTT. Its protein product is CASQAGATDTQYF.